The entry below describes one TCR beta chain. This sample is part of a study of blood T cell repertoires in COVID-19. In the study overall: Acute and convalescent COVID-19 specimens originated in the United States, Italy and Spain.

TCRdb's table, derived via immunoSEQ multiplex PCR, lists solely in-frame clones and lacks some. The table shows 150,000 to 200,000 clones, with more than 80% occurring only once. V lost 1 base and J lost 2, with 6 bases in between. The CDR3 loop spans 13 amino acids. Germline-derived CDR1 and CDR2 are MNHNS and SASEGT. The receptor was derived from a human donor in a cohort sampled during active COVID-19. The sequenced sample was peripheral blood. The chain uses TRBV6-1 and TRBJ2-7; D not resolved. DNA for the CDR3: TGTGCCAGCAGTGAAGGGGCCCCCTACGAGCAGTACTTC. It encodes CASSEGAPYEQYF.